What follows are 27 T cell receptor beta chains derived from one specimen sequenced in a study of CD8 T cells in Susac syndrome. An input of 0.5 to 1 ug of RNA was subjected to reverse transcription using random hexamers. TCRdb analysed the immunoSEQ multiplex PCR reads with MiXCR anew, one entry per CDR3 protein. The sample records some 180,000 distinct CDR3 sequences, about 94% being singletons. The sample was CD4+ T cells from PBMCs. The receptors shown here come from a human donor with Susac syndrome.

The chain is built from TRBV27 and TRBJ2-5; no clear D gene. CDR1 MNHEY and CDR2 SMNVEV come from the germline V gene (reference sequence). The length of the CDR3 is 13 residues. The V end was cut by 3 bases, the J end by 6 bases, with 11 bases between. The CDR3 sequence: CASSFGRSKTQYF. DNA for the CDR3: TGTGCCAGCAGTTTTGGCCGCTCGAAGACCCAGTACTTC.

The genes are TRBV6-2 or TRBV6-3 and TRBJ2-4; 9 bases fit TRBD1. CDR3 length: 11 amino acids. The junction had 4 bases not matched to a gene; V was cut back by 8 bases and J by 11 bases. Germline V gives CDR1 MNHEY, CDR2 SVGEGT. CDR3 sequence (DNA): TGTGCCAGCGGACAGGGGAACCTTCAGTACTTC. The encoded protein is CASGQGNLQYF.

The V call is TRBV30, the J call TRBJ2-3; D possibly matches TRBD1 or TRBD2 (5 bases each). CDR3 size: 14 residues. Germline V CDR1 and CDR2: GTSNPN, SVGIG (reference sequence). V was trimmed by 5 bases and J by 0 bases, leaving 12 bases between them. The CDR3 DNA follows: TGTGCCTGGGGGGCAGGGACGAGCACAGATACGCAGTATTTT. Translation gives CAWGAGTSTDTQYF.

The chain is built from TRBV9 and TRBJ1-5; the D gene is possibly TRBD1 (6 bases). Trimming cost V 4 bases and J 4 bases, with 9 bases left between them. Per the germline V gene, CDR1 is SGDLS and CDR2 is YYNGEE. The CDR3 loop spans 13 amino acids. The CDR3 is CASSRDINQPQHF. In DNA form, the CDR3 reads TGTGCCAGCAGCCGGGACATAAATCAGCCCCAGCATTTT.

The V and J genes are TRBV9 and TRBJ2-3; possibly TRBD1 for D (5 bases). CDR1 and CDR2 (germline): SGDLS, YYNGEE. There are 14 residues in the CDR3. Trimming removed 0 bases at V and 2 bases at J, with 7 bases between. CDR3 nucleotides: TGTGCCAGCAGCGTAGCGACAGACACAGATACGCAGTATTTT. Translated, it gives CASSVATDTDTQYF.

The chain uses TRBV7-2 and TRBJ2-3; no firm D call. Germline loops: CDR1 SGHTA, CDR2 FQGNSA. CDR3 size: 12 residues. V was clipped by 4 bases and J by 2 bases, with 4 bases between them. This CDR3 is CASSSFTDTQYF. The CDR3 DNA reads TGTGCCAGCAGCTCGTTCACAGATACGCAGTATTTT.

This chain connects TRBV30 to TRBJ1-1, with a possible D match to TRBD1 (6 bases). Germline values: CDR1 GTSNPN, CDR2 SVGIG (reference sequence). V dropped 4 bases and J dropped 1 base, with 10 bases sitting between them. This CDR3 has 13 residues. In DNA, the CDR3 is TGTGCCTGGAACAGGGCCGGGAACACTGAAGCTTTCTTT. Encoded protein: CAWNRAGNTEAFF.

The rearrangement links TRBV30 to TRBJ2-7; 7 nucleotides line up with TRBD2. V gave up 2 bases and J gave up 3 bases; unmatched junction bases: 10. This CDR3 is 15 amino acids long. Looked up from germline, CDR1 is GTSNPN and CDR2 is SVGIG (reference sequence). The CDR3 loop is CAWSPEGAGLYEQYF. CDR3 bases: TGTGCCTGGAGTCCCGAGGGAGCGGGGCTCTACGAGCAGTACTTC. The full variable domain, rest sourced from reference TRBV30 and TRBJ2-7, is SQTIHQWPATLVQPVGSPLSLECTVEGTSNPNLYWYRQAAGRGLQLLFYSVGIGQISSEVPQNLSASRPQDRQFILSSKKLLLSDSGFYLCAWSPEGAGLYEQYFGPGTRLTVT.

DNA of the CDR3: TGTGCCAGTAGTGCCGGGACAGGGGGCAATGAGCAGTTCTTC. Its protein is CASSAGTGGNEQFF. V and J are TRBV19 and TRBJ2-1; 11 bases fit TRBD1. V lost 5 bases, J lost 6 bases, and 3 bases stayed unmatched. Germline-derived CDR1 and CDR2 are LNHDA and SQIVND (reference sequence). There are 14 residues in the CDR3.

The rearrangement uses TRBV15 and TRBJ2-3; 9 nucleotides align to TRBD2. After removal of 0 bases from V and 3 bases from J, the junction contained 7 bases not matched to a gene. The CDR3 is 17 amino acids. Germline-derived CDR1 and CDR2 are LNHNV and YYDKDF (reference sequence). CDR3 residues: CATSRDGGLALTDTQYF. The CDR3, as DNA: TGTGCCACCAGCAGAGATGGGGGACTAGCCTTGACAGATACGCAGTATTTT.

The chain employs TRBV5-3 and TRBJ2-1; D may be TRBD1 or TRBD2 (6 bases each). TRBV5-3 is an ORF; its function is uncertain. V lost 2 bases and J 3 bases, leaving 15 bases between the germline ends. This CDR3 is built from 16 residues. CDR3 sequence reads: CARSLGGSVRYNEQFF. The CDR3 nucleotides read TGTGCCAGAAGCTTAGGGGGGAGTGTCCGCTACAATGAGCAGTTCTTC.

V gene TRBV7-9 combines with J gene TRBJ1-1; no reliable D call. Germline lookup yields CDR1 SEHNR and CDR2 FQNEAQ (reference sequence). Deletions cut 0 bases from V and 1 base from J, with 9 bases between. This CDR3 contains 15 residues. CDR3: CASSLAEAGNTEAFF. The CDR3 nucleotides read TGTGCCAGCAGCTTAGCGGAGGCGGGGAACACTGAAGCTTTCTTT.

The V call is TRBV7-6, the J call TRBJ1-5; D is perhaps TRBD1 (5 bases). V lost 3 bases and J 4 bases, leaving 10 bases between the germline ends. The CDR3 loop spans 14 amino acids. Germline V lookup: CDR1 SGHVS, CDR2 FNYEAQ. The DNA of the CDR3 is TGTGCCAGCAGCTTGAGGGCAGGGAATCAGCCCCAGCATTTT. Translating it yields CASSLRAGNQPQHF.

V is TRBV30 and J is TRBJ1-6, with D maybe TRBD1 (6 bases). Germline loops: CDR1 GTSNPN, CDR2 SVGIG (reference sequence). Trimming left V 0 bases short and J 3 bases short, with 12 bases between. The CDR3 spans 16 residues. This CDR3 is CAWSVAGANYNSPLHF. CDR3 coding DNA: TGTGCCTGGAGTGTCGCAGGGGCCAACTATAATTCACCCCTCCACTTT. The full variable domain, completed using reference TRBV30 and TRBJ1-6, is SQTIHQWPATLVQPVGSPLSLECTVEGTSNPNLYWYRQAAGRGLQLLFYSVGIGQISSEVPQNLSASRPQDRQFILSSKKLLLSDSGFYLCAWSVAGANYNSPLHFGNGTRLTVT.

V and J are TRBV5-1 and TRBJ1-6, with 12 bases lining up with TRBD1. Unmatched junction bases numbered 6, after V lost 3 bases and J lost 8 bases. In germline, CDR1 is SGHRS, CDR2 YFSETQ. The CDR3 sequence is 16 residues long. The CDR3 DNA reads as TGCGCCAGCAGCTCCCGGGACAGGGGGCTCGATTCACCCCTCCACTTT. Its translation is CASSSRDRGLDSPLHF.

The V call is TRBV9, the J call TRBJ2-1; D is possibly TRBD1 or TRBD2 (5 bases each). The CDR3 has 14 residues. Germline V gene sequence: CDR1 SGDLS, CDR2 YYNGEE. Deletions cut 0 bases from V and 2 bases from J, with 6 bases between. CDR3 DNA: TGTGCCAGCAGCGTAGCGGGACCCTACAATGAGCAGTTCTTC. This sequence encodes CASSVAGPYNEQFF. Based on the CDR3 plus reference TRBV9 and TRBJ2-1, the full variable domain is DSGVTQTPKHLITATGQRVTLRCSPRSGDLSVYWYQQSLDQGLQFLIQYYNGEERAKGNILERFSAQQFPDLHSELNLSSLELGDSALYFCASSVAGPYNEQFFGPGTRLTVL.

The gene calls are TRBV7-9 and TRBJ1-2; the match to TRBD1 covers 8 bases. Germline lookup yields CDR1 SEHNR and CDR2 FQNEAQ (reference sequence). This CDR3 contains 14 residues. Trimming took 5 bases from V and 3 from J; bases not matched to a gene: 5. The CDR3 is CASSLTGEHYGYTF. The CDR3 DNA sequence: TGTGCCAGCAGCCTGACAGGGGAACACTATGGCTACACCTTC.

This chain uses TRBV27 with TRBJ1-1, with TRBD1 identical over 7 bases. V was pared by 7 bases and J by 5 bases, with 16 bases of the junction left unmatched. Germline assignment: CDR1 MNHEY and CDR2 SMNVEV (reference sequence). The CDR3 extends over 16 amino acids. The CDR3 nucleotides read TGTGCCAGCATCCTTTACCCGGGACAGCCCGAGACTGAAGCTTTCTTT. Translation: CASILYPGQPETEAFF.

The V gene is TRBV18, the J gene TRBJ2-3, with 8 positions matching TRBD1. V was clipped by 6 bases and J by 4 bases; unmatched bases: 3. CDR1 is KGHSH, CDR2 LQKENI, per germline. The length of the CDR3 is 13 residues. CDR3 DNA: TGTGCCAGCTCGCTGACAGGGGCAGATACGCAGTATTTT. Its translation is CASSLTGADTQYF. The whole variable domain, remainder taken from reference TRBV18 and TRBJ2-3, is NAGVMQNPRHLVRRRGQEARLRCSPMKGHSHVYWYRQLPEEGLKFMVYLQKENIIDESGMPKERFSAEFPKEGPSILRIQQVVRGDSAAYFCASSLTGADTQYFGPGTRLTVL.

This clonotype was counted a single time. The chain employs TRBV3-1 and TRBJ1-1; possible D gene TRBD1, 5 bases. This CDR3 contains 12 residues. V was shortened by 3 bases and J by 7 bases, with 9 bases between the two germline ends. Germline CDR1 LGHDT, CDR2 YNNKEL (reference sequence). CDR3 DNA: TGTGCCAGCAGCCAGGGGCCAGGTGAAGCTTTCTTT. Protein: CASSQGPGEAFF.

V usage is TRBV14 and J usage is TRBJ2-3; 10 bases are shared with TRBD2. Unmatched junction bases numbered 10, after V lost 3 bases and J lost 7 bases. The CDR3 loop spans 16 amino acids. The germline gives CDR1 SGHDN, CDR2 FVKESK. Written as DNA, the CDR3 is TGTGCCAGCAGCCATGCGTCTAGCGGGAGAATCTATACGCAGTATTTT. Translating gives CASSHASSGRIYTQYF.

This clonotype appeared once. The chain is built from TRBV12-3 or TRBV12-4 and TRBJ2-2; D not certain. CDR3 length equals 17 residues. Trimming took 0 bases from V and 7 from J, leaving 18 bases between them. The CDR3 DNA reads as TGTGCCAGCAGTTTAGCGGTTCGTCTGCTGACCGGCGGGGAGCTGTTTTTT. Translation: CASSLAVRLLTGGELFF.

This chain links TRBV19 with TRBJ2-2, with 9 positions matching TRBD1. V lost 7 bases, J lost 6 bases, and 3 bases stayed unmatched. Germline V gene lookup returns CDR1 LNHDA and CDR2 SQIVND (reference sequence). CDR3 size: 13 residues. CDR3 in amino acids: CASTGTGPGELFF. DNA for the CDR3: TGTGCCAGTACCGGGACAGGGCCCGGGGAGCTGTTTTTT.

The chain links TRBV21-1 to TRBJ2-7; no DNA check was done on the table's D call, TRBD1. TRBV21-1 is tagged as a pseudogene. There are 16 residues in the CDR3. CDR3 nucleotides: TGTGCCAGCAGCTGCCGTGGGACAGGAGGAACCTACGAGCAGTACTTC. Protein product: CASSCRGTGGTYEQYF.

This clonotype was counted a few times. The genes are TRBV18 and TRBJ2-1; TRBD1 agrees at 9 bases. Germline trimming cut 3 bases from V and 7 bases from J; bases unmatched to any gene: 1. CDR1 KGHSH and CDR2 LQKENI come from the germline V gene. CDR3 length: 13 amino acids. The CDR3 loop reads CASSPDRGNEQFF. Written as DNA, the CDR3 is TGTGCCAGCTCACCGGACAGGGGAAATGAGCAGTTCTTC.

The CDR3 nucleotides are TGTGCCACCTACCCCGGGCCTAGCTCCTACGAGCAGTACTTC. Its protein product is CATYPGPSSYEQYF. The rearrangement joins TRBV10-3 to TRBJ2-7; D is uncertain. CDR1 is ENHRY and CDR2 is SYGVKD in the germline V gene. The V end lost 10 bases, the J end lost 0 bases, and 16 bases lay between the germline ends. CDR3 size: 14 residues.

The rearrangement uses TRBV20-1 and TRBJ2-1; 7 bases align to TRBD1. This CDR3 contains 13 residues. CDR1 is DFQATT and CDR2 is SNEGSKA in the germline V gene (reference sequence). The V segment lost 5 bases and the J segment 9 bases; nucleotides outside the gene matches: 10. The CDR3 reads CSAPRTGWGEQFF. The CDR3 DNA sequence: TGCAGTGCTCCAAGGACAGGTTGGGGTGAGCAGTTCTTC.